This record concerns one T cell receptor (beta chain) sequence. The antigen is unknown. Data came from immunoSEQ multiplex PCR; TCRdb stores just in-frame clones and leaves some out. Of about 130,000 clones listed, 89% are singletons. This entry comes from a study of cytomegalovirus exposure and HLA in healthy donors. Study conclusions and caveats: Through in vitro validation, a few CMV-associated chains were shown to be specific for CMV antigens. Cytomegalovirus association was assigned to about 150 TCR beta chains.

The sequence was collected from a woman in her late teens or twenties in good health and CMV-seronegative. Material for sequencing was PBMCs.

In DNA form, the CDR3 reads TGTGCCAGCAGCGCTCTTGGCCCCTACGAGCAGTACTTC. Protein product: CASSALGPYEQYF. V usage is TRBV25-1 and J usage is TRBJ2-7; D call uncertain. V was cut by 6 bases and J by 2 bases, with 11 bases left in between. Germline CDR1 reads MGHDK; CDR2 reads SYGVNS. This CDR3 contains 13 residues.